One T cell receptor beta chain is described in this entry. The PBMCs studied were ones that came from 10 ml fresh peripheral blood. These data belong to a study of T cells in Graves' hyperthyroidism and ophthalmopathy. This CDR3 has 14 residues. From germline, CDR1 is SQVTM and CDR2 ANQGSEA. J was trimmed by 1 base and V by 4 bases; bases with no gene match: 3. Amplification of TCR beta CDR3 regions was performed using RNA transcripts as template. TCR CDR3 underwent first-round RT-PCR with the HTBI primer set. MiXCR, run by TCRdb on the multiplex PCR reads, gives a single entry per CDR3 protein. The data show 350,000 or so distinct CDR3 sequences, approximately 18% seen once.

The receptor comes from a woman aged 50 to 65 with Graves' hyperthyroidism. The chain couples TRBV29-1 to TRBJ1-1, with 10 bases aligning to TRBD1. The material sequenced was blood. This chain's CDR3 is CSVGQGARNTEAFF. Here the CDR3 DNA reads TGCAGCGTTGGACAGGGGGCCAGGAACACTGAAGCTTTCTTT. Drawing the rest from reference TRBV29-1 and TRBJ1-1, the complete variable domain is SAVISQKPSRDICQRGTSLTIQCQVDSQVTMMFWYRQQPGQSLTLIATANQGSEATYESGFVIDKFPISRPNLTFSTLTVSNMSPEDSSIYLCSVGQGARNTEAFFGQGTRLTVV.